The TCR beta chain under discussion was sequenced for a study of tumor-infiltrating lymphocytes in primary liver carcinoma. Study outcomes and limitations: Lower overlap was observed for tumor-adjacent and tumor-blood pairs relative to tumor region pairs.

Taking about 17-31 mg of unsorted bulk tissue, the authors co-extracted RNA and DNA. Surgeons treated the primary liver carcinoma of the patients by surgical resection. Starting from 500 ng of total RNA, TCR beta cDNA was produced with a primer in the constant region. TCR beta libraries came from three nested multiplex PCR rounds using slightly modified ARM-PCR. MiXCR, run by TCRdb on the multiplex PCR reads, gives a single entry per CDR3 protein. This table has roughly 120,000 distinct CDR3 sequences, 55% to 65% appearing once. On this clonotype itself: What it recognizes is unknown. Given a much more abundant clone one base away, this may be a read error.

This receptor was taken from an older woman with primary liver carcinoma and hepatitis B virus infection. Sequencing was performed on liver tumor tissue from sampling region 1. Documented subset: tumor region T1, superior pole.

The CDR3 DNA is TGCGCCAGCAGCCAGCAGGAGGGACGCAATCAGCCCCAGCATTTT. This sequence encodes CASSQQEGRNQPQHF. The chain links TRBV4-1 to TRBJ1-5; D is possibly TRBD1 (5 bases). Trimming pared 3 bases from V and 2 bases from J, leaving 11 bases between. Per germline, CDR1 MGHRA and CDR2 YSYEKL. This CDR3 comprises 15 residues.